This T cell receptor (beta chain) was captured in a study of T cell responses to AZD1222 COVID-19 vaccine. General study results and limits: Recipients of two AZD1222 doses showed rising Spike-specific TCR breadth and depth.

The method was immunoSEQ multiplex PCR; TCRdb's version includes in-frame clones alone and lacks a portion of them. The sample yields roughly 200,000 clones, around 88% seen once. In germline, CDR1 is SGHTA, CDR2 FQGNSA. The V and J ends lost 5 bases and 4 bases, in that order; junction bases with no gene match: 8. This CDR3 comprises 16 residues. For this clone: The target antigen is unknown.

The chain uses TRBV7-2 and TRBJ2-2; 9 bases map to TRBD1. The clonotype was recovered from an adult in good health. Sequencing used peripheral blood, obtained on day 0 of AZD1222 vaccination. In nucleotides, the CDR3 is TGTGCCAGCAGCCCCCGGACAGGGGCGGGCACCGGGGAGCTGTTTTTT. Protein sequence: CASSPRTGAGTGELFF. Drawing the rest from reference TRBV7-2 and TRBJ2-2, the complete variable domain is GAGVSQSPSNKVTEKGKDVELRCDPISGHTALYWYRQSLGQGLEFLIYFQGNSAPDKSGLPSDRFSAERTGGSVSTLTIQRTQQEDSAVYLCASSPRTGAGTGELFFGEGSRLTVL.